The 3 T cell receptor beta chains below all came from one sample that was sequenced in a study of T cells in Graves' hyperthyroidism and ophthalmopathy. Amplification yielded TCR beta CDR3 regions, with RNA transcripts as the source. With the HTBI primer set, the TCR CDR3 went through a first round of RT-PCR. Each CDR3 protein is one row after TCRdb ran MiXCR on the multiplex PCR reads. The profile shows about 350,000 distinct CDR3 sequences, 15% to 20% of them singletons. The specimen sequenced was blood. The receptors stem from a woman aged 40 to 50 with Graves' ophthalmopathy.

The V call is TRBV28, the J call TRBJ2-4; D uncertain. This CDR3 region has 15 residues. V dropped 5 bases and J dropped 1 base, with 12 bases sitting between them. Germline V lookup: CDR1 MDHEN, CDR2 SYDVKM. CDR3 DNA: TGTGCCAGCAGTAAGCAGTCCGTGGCCAAAAACATTCAGTACTTC. It yields the protein CASSKQSVAKNIQYF.

At least ten counts were recorded for this clonotype. CDR3 loop: CASSLGDMNTEAFF. CDR3 bases: TGTGCCAGCAGCTTAGGGGACATGAACACTGAAGCTTTCTTT. The chain links TRBV7-9 to TRBJ1-1, with a tentative D call TRBD1 (6 bases). Germline V gives CDR1 SEHNR, CDR2 FQNEAQ (reference sequence). The CDR3 spans 14 residues. V lost 1 base and J lost 0, with 6 bases in between. Together with reference TRBV7-9 and TRBJ1-1, the CDR3 gives the full variable domain: DTGVSQNPRHKITKRGQNVTFRCDPISEHNRLYWYRQTLGQGPEFLTYFQNEAQLEKSRLLSDRFSAERPKGSFSTLEIQRTEQGDSAMYLCASSLGDMNTEAFFGQGTRLTVV.

The chain couples TRBV6-1 to TRBJ2-5; either TRBD1 or TRBD2 may fit D (5 bases each). The V end lost 6 bases, the J end lost 3 bases, and 17 bases lay between the germline ends. The CDR3 sequence is 15 residues long. Germline CDR1 reads MNHNS; CDR2 reads SASEGT. This CDR3 reads CASRLTGRAEETQYF. CDR3 coding DNA: TGTGCCAGCAGGCTGACGGGACGGGCAGAAGAGACCCAGTACTTC.